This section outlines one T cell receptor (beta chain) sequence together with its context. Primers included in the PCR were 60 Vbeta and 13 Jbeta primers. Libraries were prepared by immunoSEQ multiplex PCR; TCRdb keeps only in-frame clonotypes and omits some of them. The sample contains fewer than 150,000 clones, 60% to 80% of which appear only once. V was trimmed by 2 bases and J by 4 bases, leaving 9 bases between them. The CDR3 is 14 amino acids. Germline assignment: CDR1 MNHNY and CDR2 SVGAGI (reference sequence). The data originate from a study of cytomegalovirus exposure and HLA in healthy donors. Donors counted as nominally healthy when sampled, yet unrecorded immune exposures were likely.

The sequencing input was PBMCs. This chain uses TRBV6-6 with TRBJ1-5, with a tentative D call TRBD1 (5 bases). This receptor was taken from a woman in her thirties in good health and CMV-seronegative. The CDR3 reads CASSYPGGNQPQHF. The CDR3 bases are TGTGCCAGCAGTTACCCGGGGGGGAATCAGCCCCAGCATTTT.